What follows are 18 T cell receptor beta chains derived from one specimen sequenced in a study of long-term antiretroviral therapy in people with HIV. At the survey level, the v3.0 immunoSEQ assay was run. Only in-frame clones appear in the TCRdb table, and some are missing; sequencing was by immunoSEQ multiplex PCR. The table has 20,000 to 25,000 clones, roughly 84% seen once. Material: unsorted PBMCs, obtained 1.3 years after starting antiretroviral therapy. The receptors derive from a man aged 55 to 70 with HIV.

This chain connects TRBV18 to TRBJ1-5; D remains unclear. V lost 3 bases and J lost 0, with 6 bases in between. The CDR3 has 14 residues. Germline V CDR1 and CDR2: KGHSH, LQKENI. The CDR3 DNA sequence: TGTGCCAGCTCACCCCCGAATAGCAATCAGCCCCAGCATTTT. Its protein is CASSPPNSNQPQHF. Full variable domain (remainder filled in from reference TRBV18 and TRBJ1-5): NAGVMQNPRHLVRRRGQEARLRCSPMKGHSHVYWYRQLPEEGLKFMVYLQKENIIDESGMPKERFSAEFPKEGPSILRIQQVVRGDSAAYFCASSPPNSNQPQHFGDGTRLSIL.

CDR3 sequence (DNA): TGCGCCAGCAGCCAAGATCGGGGGGGGCTTGGGTCACCCCTCCACTTT. Its translation: CASSQDRGGLGSPLHF. The V and J genes are TRBV4-3 and TRBJ1-6, with D possibly matching TRBD1 (6 bases). This CDR3 spans 16 amino acids. V dropped 0 bases and J dropped 10 bases, with 16 bases sitting between them. Germline CDR1 and CDR2: LGHNA and YSLEER.

This clone was found once. The CDR3: CASSLRLAGGEQYF. The CDR3 DNA follows: TGTGCCAGCAGCTTACGGCTAGCGGGTGGCGAGCAGTACTTC. The chain combines TRBV11-1 with TRBJ2-7, with 8 bases identical to TRBD2. This CDR3 is 14 amino acids long. V lost 2 bases to trimming and J lost 6 bases; unmatched junction nucleotides: 6. In germline, CDR1 is SGHAT, CDR2 FQDESV (reference sequence).

This rearrangement joins TRBV20-1 to TRBJ1-1, with D hard to call. Germline V gene lookup returns CDR1 DFQATT and CDR2 SNEGSKA (reference sequence). Deletions cut 6 bases from V and 2 bases from J, with 7 bases between. The CDR3 sequence is 11 residues long. The CDR3 DNA follows: TGCAGTGCGCCTGATAACACTGAAGCTTTCTTT. Protein product: CSAPDNTEAFF.

The chain joins TRBV7-2 to TRBJ2-5; no firm D call. V lost 1 base and J 11 bases, leaving 17 bases between the germline ends. CDR1 SGHTA and CDR2 FQGNSA come from the germline V gene. CDR3 size: 14 residues. CDR3 nucleotide sequence: TGTGCCAGCAGCTTAGATTTTTTGCCTCGCCTTCAGTACTTC. Protein sequence: CASSLDFLPRLQYF.

V usage is TRBV29-1 and J usage is TRBJ1-1; D unclear. The CDR3 extends over 11 amino acids. CDR1 is SQVTM and CDR2 is ANQGSEA in the germline V gene. Trimming removed 4 bases at V and 5 bases at J, with 8 bases between. Written as DNA, the CDR3 is TGCAGCGTTGGAATTCGAACTGAAGCTTTCTTT. This translates into CSVGIRTEAFF.

The rearrangement joins TRBV23-1 to TRBJ2-7; 7 bases match TRBD1. TRBV23-1 is given ORF status, its function remaining uncertain. V lost 1 base, J lost 3 bases, and 3 bases stayed unmatched. The CDR3 totals 14 residues. CDR3 region: CASSQFQGDYEQYF. CDR3 nucleotide sequence: TGCGCCAGCAGTCAATTTCAGGGGGACTACGAGCAGTACTTC.

The genes are TRBV2 and TRBJ1-2; a weak D match, TRBD1 (6 bases). This CDR3 comprises 13 residues. The germline V gene has CDR1 SNHLY and CDR2 FYNNEI. V lost 6 bases, J lost 4 bases, and 12 bases lay in between. The chain's CDR3 is CASRADRFYGYTF. CDR3 coding DNA: TGTGCCAGCAGGGCTGACAGGTTCTATGGCTACACCTTC.

This clone was seen a few times. This rearrangement joins TRBV2 to TRBJ2-7, with a weak D call TRBD2 (5 bases). Germline V gene sequence: CDR1 SNHLY, CDR2 FYNNEI. The CDR3 totals 14 residues. The V end was cut by 2 bases, the J end by 4 bases, with 12 bases between. The CDR3 coding sequence is TGTGCCAGCAGTGAAATGGCGAGGGTATACGAGCAGTACTTC. Protein sequence: CASSEMARVYEQYF.

The genes are TRBV14 and TRBJ2-3; either TRBD1 or TRBD2 may supply D (5 bases each). This CDR3 comprises 16 residues. Germline CDR1 reads SGHDN; CDR2 reads FVKESK. With 1 base removed from V and 3 bases from J, the gap between germline ends came to 14 bases. The CDR3 sequence is CASSQVVRGWTDTQYF. CDR3 DNA: TGTGCCAGCAGCCAAGTGGTGAGGGGTTGGACAGATACGCAGTATTTT.

J is TRBJ2-5 and V is TRBV5-4; TRBD2 matches at 7 bases. CDR1 and CDR2 from the germline V gene are SGHNT and YYREEE (reference sequence). The CDR3 is made up of 15 amino acids. The V gene end was trimmed by 5 bases and the J gene end by 5 bases; junction bases not matched to a gene: 12. DNA for the CDR3: TGTGCCAGCAGAGCTGGACTAGGTTCATCGGAGACCCAGTACTTC. Encoded protein: CASRAGLGSSETQYF.

The V call is TRBV7-9, the J call TRBJ2-7; possible D gene TRBD2, 7 bases. Trimming removed 5 bases from V and 7 bases from J, with 12 bases in between. Germline CDR1 SEHNR, CDR2 FQNEAQ (reference sequence). The CDR3 spans 12 residues. CDR3 loop: CASSGGGWEQYF. Here the CDR3 DNA reads TGTGCCAGCAGCGGCGGGGGCTGGGAGCAGTACTTC.

The chain is built from TRBV7-9 and TRBJ1-2; D is possibly TRBD1 (5 bases). The CDR3 has 15 amino acids. Germline assignment: CDR1 SEHNR and CDR2 FQNEAQ (reference sequence). The V gene lost 5 bases and the J gene lost 5 bases, with 18 bases spanning the gap. As DNA, the CDR3 is TGTGCCAGCAGCCGCGTCGAGGGGCTTGGTTATGGCTACACCTTC. This gives the protein CASSRVEGLGYGYTF.

The V gene is TRBV29-1, the J gene TRBJ2-5; 8 nucleotides match TRBD1. CDR1 is SQVTM, CDR2 ANQGSEA, per germline. The CDR3 is 14 amino acids. Trimming cost V 5 bases and J 5 bases; bases outside gene matches: 10. CDR3 region: CSVRKAGGTETQYF. DNA for the CDR3: TGCAGCGTTAGGAAGGCAGGGGGCACGGAGACCCAGTACTTC. Together with reference TRBV29-1 and TRBJ2-5, the CDR3 gives the full variable domain: SAVISQKPSRDICQRGTSLTIQCQVDSQVTMMFWYRQQPGQSLTLIATANQGSEATYESGFVIDKFPISRPNLTFSTLTVSNMSPEDSSIYLCSVRKAGGTETQYFGPGTRLLVL.

The rearrangement joins TRBV23-1 to TRBJ1-4; TRBD1 agrees at 7 bases. TRBV23-1 is sorted into the ORF group, with uncertain function. V lost 2 bases and J lost 4; bases outside the gene matches: 22. The CDR3 loop spans 21 amino acids. CDR3 in amino acids: CASSQRTETGTEEPYNEKLFF. The DNA for the CDR3 is TGCGCCAGCAGTCAAAGGACGGAAACCGGGACAGAAGAACCTTATAATGAAAAACTGTTTTTT.

The V call is TRBV2, the J call TRBJ2-7; possible D gene TRBD1, 6 bases. V was shortened by 11 bases and J by 7 bases, with 15 bases between the two germline ends. The germline gives CDR1 SNHLY, CDR2 FYNNEI. The CDR3 is 11 residues long. This chain's CDR3 is CAGQLMWEQYF. The DNA of the CDR3 is TGTGCCGGACAGTTAATGTGGGAGCAGTACTTC.

The chain carries TRBV6-5 and TRBJ2-5, with D perhaps TRBD1 (6 bases). Germline CDR1 and CDR2: MNHEY and SVGAGI. Trimming left V 6 bases short and J 2 bases short, with 13 bases between. The CDR3 loop spans 14 amino acids. This chain's CDR3 is CASSQRQVQETQYF. For the CDR3, the DNA is TGTGCCAGCAGCCAAAGACAGGTTCAAGAGACCCAGTACTTC.

The rearrangement joins TRBV6-5 to TRBJ2-2; 7 bases fit TRBD1. The CDR3 is 14 amino acids. The germline V gene has CDR1 MNHEY and CDR2 SVGAGI. The V and J ends lost 6 bases and 3 bases, in that order; junction bases with no gene match: 4. CDR3 DNA: TGTGCCAGCAGGCAACAGGGGTACACCGGGGAGCTGTTTTTT. Its translation is CASRQQGYTGELFF.